A selection of T cell receptor beta chains follows, all from one sample in a study of blood T cells in healthy people across ages. Via MiXCR, TCRdb re-called the 5' RACE reads, giving one row per CDR3 protein. The sample shows roughly 640,000 distinct CDR3 sequences, about 30% of them seen only once. The sequenced sample was blood. These receptors were taken from a woman at least 80 years old in good health. Both conserved end residues are part of each CDR3. Fields, in order: V gene, J gene, D gene, CDR3 protein. A D gene is named only where the DNA matches it firmly.

V: TRBV20-1; J: TRBJ1-5; D: NA; CDR3: CSARDARTSNQPQHF
V: TRBV20-1; J: TRBJ2-6; D: NA; CDR3: CSASIGHSGANVLTF
V: TRBV9; J: TRBJ1-4; D: NA; CDR3: CASSVSPGGGVNEKLFF
V: TRBV20-1; J: TRBJ1-1; D: NA; CDR3: CSAEELGFGTEAFF
V: TRBV11-2; J: TRBJ2-5; D: NA; CDR3: CASLNTETQYF
V: TRBV12-3/TRBV12-4; J: TRBJ2-7; D: NA; CDR3: CASSLAGTREQYF
V: TRBV18; J: TRBJ2-7; D: TRBD1; CDR3: CASSPPRGQGSYEQYF
V: TRBV7-9; J: TRBJ2-1; D: TRBD2; CDR3: CASSLIGSGSRDEQFF
V: TRBV29-1; J: TRBJ1-1; D: NA; CDR3: CSVRTARAAFF
V: TRBV12-3/TRBV12-4; J: TRBJ1-6; D: NA; CDR3: CASSWSGSSYNSPLHF
V: TRBV7-8; J: TRBJ1-2; D: TRBD1; CDR3: CASSPGTGDYGYTF
V: TRBV30; J: TRBJ1-1; D: TRBD1; CDR3: CAWSTGGDTEAFF
V: TRBV12-3/TRBV12-4; J: TRBJ2-3; D: NA; CDR3: CASSDRVITDTQYF
V: TRBV29-1; J: TRBJ1-2; D: NA; CDR3: CSASGGTGHGYTF
V: TRBV5-8; J: TRBJ2-3; D: NA; CDR3: CASSLNTGPTDTQYF
V: TRBV5-6; J: TRBJ1-5; D: NA; CDR3: CASSLSAGVNQPQHF
V: TRBV4-2; J: TRBJ1-2; D: TRBD1; CDR3: CASSRRDRGPLRYGYTF
V: TRBV13; J: TRBJ2-3; D: NA; CDR3: CASSSFESDTQYF
V: TRBV5-1; J: TRBJ2-1; D: TRBD1; CDR3: CASSLYVTGARNEQFF
V: TRBV20-1; J: TRBJ1-5; D: TRBD1; CDR3: CGGGTGVDQPQHF
V: TRBV7-7; J: TRBJ2-5; D: TRBD1; CDR3: CASSFRDRETQYF
V: TRBV12-3/TRBV12-4; J: TRBJ2-1; D: TRBD2; CDR3: CASIPGTSGSPSYNEQFF
V: TRBV5-5; J: TRBJ1-1; D: TRBD1; CDR3: CASEKGTGGIGAFF
V: TRBV7-8; J: TRBJ1-2; D: NA; CDR3: CASNQARGYGYTF
V: TRBV7-2; J: TRBJ2-1; D: NA; CDR3: CASSSTGVSYNEQFF
V: TRBV3-1; J: TRBJ2-6; D: TRBD1; CDR3: CASSQSSQGGAGANVLTF
V: TRBV6-1; J: TRBJ2-5; D: NA; CDR3: CASSELGGPGETQYF
V: TRBV11-2; J: TRBJ2-1; D: NA; CDR3: CASSLASMEQVF
V: TRBV20-1; J: TRBJ2-1; D: TRBD1; CDR3: CSASNRGHNEQFF
V: TRBV20-1; J: TRBJ2-1; D: NA; CDR3: CSATVGGKNYNEQFF
V: TRBV7-8; J: TRBJ1-2; D: NA; CDR3: CASSTQQGRYGYTF
V: TRBV6-1; J: TRBJ2-1; D: NA; CDR3: CASSERAPPEQFF
V: TRBV12-3/TRBV12-4; J: TRBJ2-7; D: NA; CDR3: CASSYTGTPYEQYF
V: TRBV20-1; J: TRBJ1-1; D: NA; CDR3: CSAYETGTEAFF
V: TRBV7-2; J: TRBJ1-6; D: NA; CDR3: CASSLEASSPLHF
V: TRBV10-2; J: TRBJ2-1; D: NA; CDR3: CASTRDGGNEQFF
V: TRBV6-5; J: TRBJ2-3; D: NA; CDR3: CASSYSFDYSPYLRTDTQYF
V: TRBV6-2/TRBV6-3; J: TRBJ1-5; D: NA; CDR3: CASGRVFGGDNQPQHF
V: TRBV2; J: TRBJ2-1; D: NA; CDR3: CASSESRANSYNEQFF
V: TRBV20-1; J: TRBJ1-1; D: NA; CDR3: CRTGPAVDAFF
V: TRBV20-1; J: TRBJ2-7; D: TRBD1; CDR3: CSASESGGPSYEQYF
V: TRBV12-3/TRBV12-4; J: TRBJ1-4; D: NA; CDR3: CASSGPREKLFF
V: TRBV6-6; J: TRBJ2-7; D: NA; CDR3: CASSYRVRPSYEQYF
V: TRBV5-4; J: TRBJ2-1; D: NA; CDR3: CASSLVAGAYNGQFF
V: TRBV15; J: TRBJ1-4; D: NA; CDR3: CATSREVEKLFF
V: TRBV7-9; J: TRBJ2-5; D: NA; CDR3: CASSLYEGSETQYF
V: TRBV9; J: TRBJ1-2; D: TRBD1; CDR3: CASSAKPGQGYQGYTF
V: TRBV5-1; J: TRBJ2-1; D: NA; CDR3: CASSLQTSSNEQFF
V: TRBV6-1; J: TRBJ2-7; D: NA; CDR3: CASLGPPSYEQYF
V: TRBV4-2; J: TRBJ1-2; D: NA; CDR3: CASSQEGRGPGGYTF
V: TRBV6-5; J: TRBJ2-2; D: TRBD1; CDR3: CASRGQGTVGELFF
V: TRBV5-6; J: TRBJ2-1; D: NA; CDR3: CASSFSRWMRPYNEQFF
V: TRBV5-1; J: TRBJ2-6; D: TRBD1; CDR3: CASSLDRALYGANVLTF
V: TRBV10-3; J: TRBJ1-1; D: NA; CDR3: CAISSLTVNTEAFF
V: TRBV12-3/TRBV12-4; J: TRBJ2-2; D: NA; CDR3: CASTRGSGPRTGELFF
V: TRBV7-2; J: TRBJ1-6; D: TRBD1; CDR3: CASSFTVTGSSPLHF
V: TRBV7-9; J: TRBJ2-5; D: NA; CDR3: CASSQGYRAETQYF